A single sample is the source of the 32 T cell receptor beta chains below, sequenced in a study of control samples from healthy donors and cancer patients. Sequencing used immunoSEQ multiplex PCR; TCRdb keeps in-frame clones, though not all of them. The table has about 110,000 clones, 70% to 90% seen once. The sequenced sample was PBMCs. The receptors come from a woman in her fifties or sixties with lung cancer.

The rearrangement links TRBV5-1 to TRBJ2-5; tentative D call: TRBD1 (8 bases). Germline V gene data show CDR1 as SGHRS and CDR2 as YFSETQ. The CDR3 is made up of 18 amino acids. Trimming removed 3 bases from V and 5 bases from J, with 26 bases in between. Written as DNA, the CDR3 is TGCGCCAGCAGCTCGGGGGGATCGGACAGGGTAGGAGGGGAGACCCAGTACTTC. It specifies CASSSGGSDRVGGETQYF.

This clone came up once. The chain joins TRBV6-5 to TRBJ1-1; D not certain. Trimming removed 2 bases at V and 2 bases at J, with 9 bases between. In germline, CDR1 is MNHEY, CDR2 SVGAGI. This CDR3 contains 14 residues. The CDR3 sequence: CASSYTRINTEAFF. For the CDR3, the DNA is TGTGCCAGCAGTTACACCAGGATTAACACTGAAGCTTTCTTT.

The genes are TRBV2 and TRBJ2-3; D not certain. This CDR3 comprises 14 residues. Germline values: CDR1 SNHLY, CDR2 FYNNEI. The V and J ends lost 8 bases and 3 bases respectively, with 15 bases between them. The CDR3 here is CASGVGGLTDTQYF. The CDR3 DNA reads TGTGCCAGCGGGGTAGGTGGGTTGACAGATACGCAGTATTTT. The variable domain in full, completed from reference TRBV2 and TRBJ2-3, reads EPEVTQTPSHQVTQMGQEVILRCVPISNHLYFYWYRQILGQKVEFLVSFYNNEISEKSEIFDDQFSVERPDGSNFTLKIRSTKLEDSAMYFCASGVGGLTDTQYFGPGTRLTVL.

The chain joins TRBV4-2 to TRBJ2-3; no reliable D call. Trimming cost V 0 bases and J 5 bases, with 21 bases left between them. CDR1 and CDR2 (germline): LGHNA, YNFKEQ. The CDR3 runs 18 residues. For the CDR3, the DNA is TGTGCCAGCAGCCAAGATCAGGCAAACGGCGTTTACGGAGATACGCAGTATTTT. Protein product: CASSQDQANGVYGDTQYF.

This sequence joins TRBV30 and TRBJ2-5, with TRBD2 matching over 14 bases. Germline-derived CDR1 and CDR2 are GTSNPN and SVGIG (reference sequence). CDR3 length: 16 residues. Trimming took 2 bases from V and 3 from J; bases not matched to a gene: 5. CDR3 protein: CAWSRGLAGVEETQYF. In DNA, the CDR3 is TGTGCCTGGAGTAGGGGACTAGCGGGAGTAGAAGAGACCCAGTACTTC. The whole variable domain, remainder taken from reference TRBV30 and TRBJ2-5, is SQTIHQWPATLVQPVGSPLSLECTVEGTSNPNLYWYRQAAGRGLQLLFYSVGIGQISSEVPQNLSASRPQDRQFILSSKKLLLSDSGFYLCAWSRGLAGVEETQYFGPGTRLLVL.

This chain joins TRBV3-1 (or the pseudogene TRBV3-2) and TRBJ2-3, with 7 nucleotides matching TRBD2. The CDR3 loop spans 18 amino acids. Germline CDR1 reads LGHDT; CDR2 reads YNNKEL (reference sequence). Trimming removed 0 bases from V and 2 bases from J; junction bases left unmatched: 11. The CDR3 DNA reads as TGTGCCAGCAGCCAAGACTCAGAAGCGGGGAGGTCCACAGATACGCAGTATTTT. Protein: CASSQDSEAGRSTDTQYF.

This clone was counted a few times. J is TRBJ2-1 and V is TRBV24-1; 9 nucleotides agree with TRBD1. V dropped 2 bases and J dropped 2; count of bases not matched to a gene: 3. The CDR3 covers 16 residues. Looked up from germline, CDR1 is KGHDR and CDR2 is SFDVKD. CDR3 sequence reads: CATSDSGQGAYNEQFF. The CDR3 nucleotides are TGTGCCACCAGTGATTCGGGACAGGGAGCCTACAATGAGCAGTTCTTC.

The V gene is TRBV2, the J gene TRBJ1-3, with TRBD1 matching over 7 bases. Trimming cost V 7 bases and J 0 bases; bases outside gene matches: 6. Germline lookup yields CDR1 SNHLY and CDR2 FYNNEI. CDR3 length: 15 residues. The CDR3 is CASTAGGLSGNTIYF. The CDR3 DNA sequence: TGTGCCAGCACTGCAGGGGGACTCTCTGGAAACACCATATATTTT. Filled out from reference TRBV2 and TRBJ1-3, the complete variable domain reads EPEVTQTPSHQVTQMGQEVILRCVPISNHLYFYWYRQILGQKVEFLVSFYNNEISEKSEIFDDQFSVERPDGSNFTLKIRSTKLEDSAMYFCASTAGGLSGNTIYFGEGSWLTVV.

As for this clone: A junction boundary mismatches the germline segment, possibly from a read error. The chain has TRBV7-7 and TRBJ2-2; D could derive from TRBD1 or TRBD2 (6 bases each). Germline CDR1 and CDR2: SSHAT and FNYEAQ (reference sequence). CDR3 size: 16 residues. Here the CDR3 reads CASSLQGGRDTGELFF. In DNA form, the CDR3 reads TGTGCTAGCAGCTTACAAGGGGGGCGCGACACCGGGGAGCTGTTTTTT.

CDR3 nucleotides: TGTGCCACCAGTGAGGCGGGACTAGCGGGTTACAATGAGCAGTTCTTC. Translating gives CATSEAGLAGYNEQFF. The J gene is TRBJ2-1, the V gene TRBV24-1; 12 bases line up with TRBD2. The CDR3 spans 16 residues. Germline CDR1 is KGHDR and CDR2 is SFDVKD. The J segment lost 4 bases and the V segment lost 4 bases, leaving 4 bases of the junction unmatched.

The rearrangement joins TRBV7-9 to TRBJ1-1; weak D call: TRBD1 (5 bases). With 5 bases removed from V and 7 bases from J, the gap between germline ends came to 8 bases. Germline V gene data show CDR1 as SEHNR and CDR2 as FQNEAQ (reference sequence). This CDR3 has 11 amino acids. CDR3 sequence reads: CASSPQVEAFF. As DNA, the CDR3 is TGTGCCAGCAGCCCACAGGTTGAAGCTTTCTTT. Together with reference TRBV7-9 and TRBJ1-1, the CDR3 gives the full variable domain: DTGVSQNPRHKITKRGQNVTFRCDPISEHNRLYWYRQTLGQGPEFLTYFQNEAQLEKSRLLSDRFSAERPKGSFSTLEIQRTEQGDSAMYLCASSPQVEAFFGQGTRLTVV.

The rearrangement joins TRBV3-1 (or the pseudogene TRBV3-2) to TRBJ2-3; 7 nucleotides line up with TRBD1. The CDR3 sequence is 14 residues long. The J segment lost 5 bases and the V segment lost 2 bases, leaving 4 bases of the junction unmatched. CDR1 LGHDT and CDR2 YNNKEL come from the germline V gene (reference sequence). The CDR3 spells CASSQPGQLDTQYF. The CDR3 nucleotides are TGTGCCAGCAGCCAACCGGGACAGCTAGATACGCAGTATTTT.

CDR3 sequence: CASSGIGDRHF. The CDR3 coding sequence is TGTGCCAGTAGTGGGATCGGGGACAGACATTTT. The chain joins TRBV19 to TRBJ1-5, with 7 bases aligning to TRBD1. The CDR3 contains 11 residues. Germline-derived CDR1 and CDR2 are LNHDA and SQIVND (reference sequence). Trimming cost V 5 bases and J 16 bases; bases outside gene matches: 8.

The chain recombines TRBV2 with TRBJ2-5; D remains unclear. Germline CDR1 reads SNHLY; CDR2 reads FYNNEI. The CDR3 extends over 9 amino acids. V lost 8 bases and J 5 bases, leaving 3 bases between the germline ends. CDR3 in DNA: TGTGCCAGCGGGGAGACCCAGTACTTC. Protein product: CASGETQYF.

The rearrangement joins TRBV19 to TRBJ1-2; tentatively, D is TRBD1 (5 bases). The V and J ends lost 3 bases and 1 base respectively, with 12 bases between them. Germline V CDR1 and CDR2: LNHDA, SQIVND (reference sequence). CDR3 size: 15 residues. In DNA, the CDR3 is TGTGCCAGTAGTATCGGCCCAGGGTTTAACTATGGCTACACCTTC. This codes for CASSIGPGFNYGYTF.

The V and J genes are TRBV28 and TRBJ1-3; 8 nucleotides agree with TRBD1. Germline V CDR1 and CDR2: MDHEN, SYDVKM. Germline trimming cut 3 bases from V and 4 bases from J; bases unmatched to any gene: 5. The CDR3 is 15 residues long. CDR3 nucleotides: TGTGCCAGCAGTTTTGGTCGACAGGGGGGAAACACCATATATTTT. Amino acids: CASSFGRQGGNTIYF.

This chain uses TRBV12-3 or TRBV12-4 with TRBJ2-2, with D tentatively TRBD1 (6 bases). CDR3 length: 13 residues. V dropped 6 bases and J dropped 5 bases, with 10 bases sitting between them. The CDR3 region has the DNA TGTGCCAGCAGAACACAGGGAACCGGGGAGCTGTTTTTT. Its translation: CASRTQGTGELFF.

This rearrangement joins TRBV6-1 to TRBJ1-5; D is undetermined. V dropped 0 bases and J dropped 1 base, with 13 bases sitting between them. This CDR3 has 17 residues. The germline V gene has CDR1 MNHNS and CDR2 SASEGT. The DNA for the CDR3 is TGTGCCAGCAGTGAAGCATTAACCATTAGGAGCAATCAGCCCCAGCATTTT. As protein: CASSEALTIRSNQPQHF.

The J gene is TRBJ1-4, the V gene TRBV18, with D possibly matching TRBD1 (6 bases). The CDR3 sequence is 15 residues long. Per the germline V gene, CDR1 is KGHSH and CDR2 is LQKENI. With 1 base removed from V and 0 bases from J, the gap between germline ends came to 6 bases. CDR3 region: CASSPQGATNEKLFF. Here the CDR3 DNA reads TGTGCCAGCTCACCACAGGGGGCAACTAATGAAAAACTGTTTTTT. The variable domain in full, completed from reference TRBV18 and TRBJ1-4, reads NAGVMQNPRHLVRRRGQEARLRCSPMKGHSHVYWYRQLPEEGLKFMVYLQKENIIDESGMPKERFSAEFPKEGPSILRIQQVVRGDSAAYFCASSPQGATNEKLFFGSGTQLSVL.

The DNA of the CDR3 is TGCGCCAGCAGCCACGTTGGGGACGACTACGAGCAGTACTTC. This encodes CASSHVGDDYEQYF. The rearrangement joins TRBV4-1 to TRBJ2-7; D assignment may be TRBD1 or TRBD2 (5 bases each). Germline V CDR1 and CDR2: MGHRA, YSYEKL. V shed 3 bases and J shed 3 bases, with 12 bases lying between them. The CDR3 covers 14 residues.

The chain couples TRBV11-1 to TRBJ1-2; possibly TRBD1 for D (6 bases). The germline V gene encodes CDR1 SGHAT and CDR2 FQDESV (reference sequence). This CDR3 comprises 15 residues. The V and J ends lost 1 base and 4 bases respectively, with 13 bases between them. CDR3 protein: CASSLESGQIYGYTF. The CDR3 DNA sequence: TGTGCCAGCAGCTTAGAATCTGGACAGATCTATGGCTACACCTTC.

The V gene is TRBV29-1, the J gene TRBJ1-5; a weak D match, TRBD1 (5 bases). Trimming took 3 bases from V and 9 from J, leaving 15 bases between them. The CDR3 consists of 13 residues. Per the germline V gene, CDR1 is SQVTM and CDR2 is ANQGSEA. The CDR3 is CSVDGGGVGPQHF. The CDR3 DNA sequence: TGCAGCGTTGACGGGGGGGGTGTAGGGCCCCAGCATTTT.

Points on this clone: The same CDR3 is also encoded by other DNA sequences in this sample. This chain uses TRBV6-2 or TRBV6-3 with TRBJ1-1; perhaps TRBD1 as D (5 bases). Trimming cost V 2 bases and J 1 base, with 5 bases left between them. From germline, CDR1 is MNHEY and CDR2 SVGEGT. CDR3 length: 13 amino acids. The CDR3 reads CASSYGGNTEAFF. The CDR3 DNA reads TGTGCCAGCAGTTACGGGGGGAACACTGAAGCTTTCTTT.

V gene TRBV7-9 combines with J gene TRBJ1-2, with 7 bases identical to TRBD1. Trimming cost V 5 bases and J 0 bases; bases outside gene matches: 6. In germline, CDR1 is SEHNR, CDR2 FQNEAQ (reference sequence). The CDR3 is 15 amino acids. CDR3 in amino acids: CASSTWDSPNYGYTF. The CDR3, as DNA: TGTGCCAGCAGCACCTGGGACAGCCCTAACTATGGCTACACCTTC.

The genes are TRBV15 and TRBJ1-3; a possible D gene is TRBD1 (6 bases). Trimming took off 1 base at V and 1 base at J, with 17 bases between the two ends. CDR1 and CDR2 (germline): LNHNV, YYDKDF (reference sequence). This CDR3 region has 18 residues. CDR3 residues: CATSRGNADSLSGNTIYF. In DNA form, the CDR3 reads TGTGCCACCAGCAGAGGGAACGCGGACAGCCTGTCTGGAAACACCATATATTTT. The whole variable domain, remainder taken from reference TRBV15 and TRBJ1-3, is DAMVIQNPRYQVTQFGKPVTLSCSQTLNHNVMYWYQQKSSQAPKLLFHYYDKDFNNEADTPDNFQSRRPNTSFCFLDIRSPGLGDTAMYLCATSRGNADSLSGNTIYFGEGSWLTVV.

V is TRBV7-8 and J is TRBJ2-1; 12 bases are a match to TRBD2. This CDR3 comprises 15 residues. The V gene end was trimmed by 8 bases and the J gene end by 6 bases; junction bases not matched to a gene: 8. Germline V gene data show CDR1 as SGHVS and CDR2 as FQNEAQ. CDR3: CASQRRLAGANEQFF. The CDR3 DNA is TGTGCCAGCCAAAGGAGACTAGCGGGAGCCAATGAGCAGTTCTTC.

The chain uses TRBV12-3 or TRBV12-4 and TRBJ1-5; D is unresolved. Trimming took off 5 bases at V and 0 bases at J, with 5 bases between the two ends. The CDR3 sequence is 13 residues long. DNA for the CDR3: TGTGCCAGCAGTGCCTATAGCAATCAGCCCCAGCATTTT. Translation: CASSAYSNQPQHF.

The chain employs TRBV6-1 and TRBJ2-2; D perhaps matches TRBD2 (6 bases). This CDR3 contains 14 residues. Germline-derived CDR1 and CDR2 are MNHNS and SASEGT. V lost 2 bases, J lost 8 bases, and 12 bases lay in between. The DNA for the CDR3 is TGTGCCAGCAGTGAATGGGCGGGATTGGGGGAGCTGTTTTTT. Its translation: CASSEWAGLGELFF.

This CDR3 is CASSVVPTQSSYNEQFF. As DNA, the CDR3 is TGTGCCAGCAGCGTAGTTCCGACTCAGAGCTCCTACAATGAGCAGTTCTTC. V is TRBV9 and J is TRBJ2-1; D gene ambiguous. The length of the CDR3 is 17 residues. Trimming took 0 bases from V and 0 from J, leaving 13 bases between them. Germline CDR1 SGDLS, CDR2 YYNGEE.

The chain carries TRBV3-1 (or the pseudogene TRBV3-2) and TRBJ1-1; TRBD1 aligns across 7 bases. This CDR3 is built from 14 residues. Germline CDR1 and CDR2: LGHDT and YNNKEL (reference sequence). The J segment lost 6 bases and the V segment lost 6 bases, leaving 10 bases of the junction unmatched. The CDR3, as DNA: TGTGCCAGCAGTTTAATCGGGACAGCTTCTGAAGCTTTCTTT. This encodes CASSLIGTASEAFF.

The chain recombines TRBV4-1 with TRBJ2-7; either TRBD1 or TRBD2 may fit D (5 bases each). The CDR3 runs to 15 residues. V was cut by 4 bases and J by 5 bases, with 18 bases left in between. CDR1 and CDR2 (germline): MGHRA, YSYEKL. CDR3 sequence: CASSPWGKGDDEQYF. The CDR3 bases are TGCGCCAGCAGCCCCTGGGGGAAAGGGGACGACGAGCAGTACTTC.

The rearrangement joins TRBV5-5 to TRBJ1-1; D is ambiguous. V lost 4 bases to trimming and J lost 0 bases, with 10 bases between them. The CDR3 spans 14 residues. Germline V gene data show CDR1 as SGHKS and CDR2 as YYEKEE (reference sequence). This CDR3 is CASSSLWMNTEAFF. The CDR3 DNA sequence: TGTGCCAGCAGCAGCTTATGGATGAACACTGAAGCTTTCTTT.